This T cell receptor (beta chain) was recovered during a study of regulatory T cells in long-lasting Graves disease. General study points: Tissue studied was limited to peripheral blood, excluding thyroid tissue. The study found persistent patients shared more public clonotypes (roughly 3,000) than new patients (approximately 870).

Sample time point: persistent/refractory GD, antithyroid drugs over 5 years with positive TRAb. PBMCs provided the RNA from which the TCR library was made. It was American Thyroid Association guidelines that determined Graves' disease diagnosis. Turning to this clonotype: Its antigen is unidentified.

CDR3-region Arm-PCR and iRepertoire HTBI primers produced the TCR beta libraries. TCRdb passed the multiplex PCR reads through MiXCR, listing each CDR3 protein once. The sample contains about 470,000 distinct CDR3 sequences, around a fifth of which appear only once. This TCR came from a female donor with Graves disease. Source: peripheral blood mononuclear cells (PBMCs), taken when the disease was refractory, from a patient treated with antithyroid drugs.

CDR3 loop: CASAPGTSGRVGEQYF. In DNA, the CDR3 is TGTGCCAGCGCCCCCGGGACTAGCGGGAGGGTAGGCGAGCAGTACTTC. The chain links TRBV7-3 to TRBJ2-7, with TRBD2 matching 16 bases. V shed 8 bases and J 6 bases; nucleotides not matched to a gene: 10. The germline V gene has CDR1 SGHTA and CDR2 FQGTGA. The CDR3 is made up of 16 amino acids.